The 31 T cell receptor beta chains below come from one sample, sequenced in a study of blood T cell repertoires in COVID-19. Profiled with immunoSEQ multiplex PCR; TCRdb holds only in-frame clones, not every one. This table has around 300,000 clones, around 81% appearing once. Sequenced material: peripheral blood. These receptors all come from a woman aged 45-60 years with active or convalescent COVID-19.

Note on this clone: In the same sample, other DNA sequences code for this CDR3. The chain carries TRBV6-5 and TRBJ2-2; D possibly corresponds to TRBD2 (5 bases). Trimming shortened V by 4 bases and J by 4 bases, and 10 bases separated the two germline ends. Germline CDR1 is MNHEY and CDR2 is SVGAGI. This CDR3 has 14 amino acids. The CDR3, as DNA: TGTGCCAGCAGTTCCACTGGAGGCACCGGGGAGCTGTTTTTT. It specifies CASSSTGGTGELFF.

This clone was seen more than once but under ten times. The genes are TRBV7-9 and TRBJ1-1, with D unresolved. V lost 3 bases to trimming and J lost 4 bases, with 6 bases between them. The CDR3 covers 12 residues. Per the germline V gene, CDR1 is SEHNR and CDR2 is FQNEAQ (reference sequence). The CDR3 sequence: CASSFWATEAFF. CDR3 nucleotide sequence: TGTGCCAGCAGCTTTTGGGCCACTGAAGCTTTCTTT. The full variable domain, rest sourced from reference TRBV7-9 and TRBJ1-1, is DTGVSQNPRHKITKRGQNVTFRCDPISEHNRLYWYRQTLGQGPEFLTYFQNEAQLEKSRLLSDRFSAERPKGSFSTLEIQRTEQGDSAMYLCASSFWATEAFFGQGTRLTVV.

This clone was counted between two and nine times. The chain employs TRBV27 and TRBJ1-2, with D possibly TRBD1 on 5 matching bases. V shed 5 bases and J shed 4 bases, with 11 bases lying between them. This CDR3 region has 13 residues. Germline V gene lookup returns CDR1 MNHEY and CDR2 SMNVEV (reference sequence). CDR3: CASSPDTGYGYTF. CDR3 coding DNA: TGTGCCAGCAGTCCGGACACTGGCTATGGCTACACCTTC.

This chain uses TRBV28 with TRBJ2-7; 7 bases fit TRBD1. V was clipped by 3 bases and J by 2 bases; unmatched bases: 7. Germline values: CDR1 MDHEN, CDR2 SYDVKM. This CDR3 has 15 amino acids. Written as DNA, the CDR3 is TGTGCCAGCAGTTTGGGACAGCCCAATCCCTACGAGCAGTACTTC. Translation: CASSLGQPNPYEQYF.

The chain is built from TRBV15 and TRBJ2-1; 8 nucleotides align to TRBD1. V gave up 3 bases and J gave up 7 bases; unmatched junction bases: 5. CDR1 and CDR2 from the germline V gene are LNHNV and YYDKDF (reference sequence). CDR3 size: 14 residues. The CDR3, as DNA: TGTGCCACCAGCAGCGACAGGGGTAGGAATGAGCAGTTCTTC. Protein sequence: CATSSDRGRNEQFF.

This clone was counted once. The chain uses TRBV9 and TRBJ2-1; TRBD2 agrees at 7 bases. The CDR3 totals 15 residues. Unmatched junction bases numbered 4, after V lost 4 bases and J lost 0 bases. From germline, CDR1 is SGDLS and CDR2 YYNGEE. CDR3 sequence reads: CASSPRTSSYNEQFF. CDR3 nucleotide sequence: TGTGCCAGCAGCCCCCGGACTAGCTCCTACAATGAGCAGTTCTTC.

V is TRBV3-1 (or the pseudogene TRBV3-2) and J is TRBJ1-3, with D perhaps TRBD1 (5 bases). Germline V gene lookup returns CDR1 LGHDT and CDR2 YNNKEL (reference sequence). Between the trimmed V and J ends, which lost 6 bases and 3 bases, there was a span of 15 bases. This CDR3 has 15 residues. CDR3 loop: CASRDQGIGGNTIYF. Written as DNA, the CDR3 is TGTGCCAGCAGGGACCAGGGTATCGGTGGAAACACCATATATTTT.

This chain joins TRBV5-1 and TRBJ1-1; unclear D gene. Trimming stripped 0 bases from V and 4 bases from J, with 13 bases between. Per the germline V gene, CDR1 is SGHRS and CDR2 is YFSETQ. The CDR3 sequence is 15 residues long. The chain's CDR3 is CASSLVSGLGTEAFF. The CDR3 DNA reads as TGCGCCAGCAGCTTGGTATCCGGGTTGGGCACTGAAGCTTTCTTT.

V is TRBV2 and J is TRBJ2-1; tentatively, D is TRBD2 (6 bases). Trimming stripped 1 base from V and 3 bases from J, with 10 bases between. From germline, CDR1 is SNHLY and CDR2 FYNNEI. This CDR3 is 15 amino acids long. Here the CDR3 DNA reads TGTGCCAGCAGTGAAGAAACTAGCCTCTACAATGAGCAGTTCTTC. The encoded protein is CASSEETSLYNEQFF.

The chain recombines TRBV5-4 with TRBJ2-5; D is perhaps TRBD2 (6 bases). The germline V gene has CDR1 SGHNT and CDR2 YYREEE (reference sequence). The ends were cut back, 0 bases at V and 6 bases at J, with 9 bases in the middle. The CDR3 covers 13 residues. CDR3 nucleotides: TGTGCCAGCAGCTTGGAAGGGAGGCAGACCCAGTACTTC. It specifies CASSLEGRQTQYF.

This clone was counted a few times. The chain uses TRBV9 and TRBJ2-7; a possible D gene is TRBD1 (6 bases). Germline assignment: CDR1 SGDLS and CDR2 YYNGEE. The CDR3 covers 13 residues. Trimming removed 0 bases at V and 6 bases at J, with 10 bases between. The CDR3 DNA reads as TGTGCCAGCAGCGTAGACCAGGGGAGCGAGCAGTACTTC. This codes for CASSVDQGSEQYF.

The chain links TRBV3-1 (or the pseudogene TRBV3-2) to TRBJ2-1; 12 bases fit TRBD2. V dropped 1 base and J dropped 3; count of bases not matched to a gene: 7. Looked up from germline, CDR1 is LGHDT and CDR2 is YNNKEL (reference sequence). This CDR3 is 18 amino acids long. The CDR3 DNA is TGTGCCAGCAGCCAAGGGGTACTAGCGGGAGGTCTCTACAATGAGCAGTTCTTC. Translation gives CASSQGVLAGGLYNEQFF.

The chain joins TRBV4-1 to TRBJ2-5, with TRBD2 as a possible D gene (5 bases). The V and J ends lost 0 bases and 7 bases respectively, with 15 bases between them. The CDR3 covers 15 residues. Germline lookup yields CDR1 MGHRA and CDR2 YSYEKL. This chain's CDR3 is CASSQEAADRGTQYF. As DNA, the CDR3 is TGCGCCAGCAGCCAAGAGGCGGCAGACCGGGGGACCCAGTACTTC.

J is TRBJ1-3 and V is TRBV18; TRBD1 matches 8 bases. CDR1 and CDR2 (germline): KGHSH, LQKENI. This CDR3 is built from 16 residues. The V and J ends lost 6 bases and 0 bases, in that order; junction bases with no gene match: 7. CDR3 loop: CASSRRQGFSGNTIYF. Here the CDR3 DNA reads TGTGCCAGCTCCAGAAGACAGGGGTTCTCTGGAAACACCATATATTTT.

V gene TRBV9 combines with J gene TRBJ2-3; 10 bases align to TRBD1. The CDR3 extends over 15 amino acids. V shed 4 bases, J shed 4 bases, and the junction held 6 bases outside the gene matches. From germline, CDR1 is SGDLS and CDR2 YYNGEE. The CDR3 region is CASSLRQGASDTQYF. The CDR3 DNA follows: TGTGCCAGCAGCCTTCGACAGGGGGCGTCAGATACGCAGTATTTT. Full variable domain (missing parts from reference TRBV9 and TRBJ2-3): DSGVTQTPKHLITATGQRVTLRCSPRSGDLSVYWYQQSLDQGLQFLIQYYNGEERAKGNILERFSAQQFPDLHSELNLSSLELGDSALYFCASSLRQGASDTQYFGPGTRLTVL.

V is TRBV5-1 and J is TRBJ2-1; TRBD2 matches 10 bases. Germline V CDR1 and CDR2: SGHRS, YFSETQ. Trimming took 9 bases from V and 4 from J; bases not matched to a gene: 19. The CDR3 loop spans 18 amino acids. The CDR3 bases are TGCGCCACCTATGGGGGGGACCCCGGGACTAGCGCGTACAATGAGCAGTTCTTC. Protein product: CATYGGDPGTSAYNEQFF.

This chain links TRBV9 with TRBJ2-6; TRBD2 is a possible D gene (6 bases). Germline V CDR1 and CDR2: SGDLS, YYNGEE. Trimming took 2 bases from V and 2 from J, leaving 17 bases between them. CDR3 size: 18 residues. The CDR3 sequence is CASSVPAGLLAGANVLTF. DNA of the CDR3: TGTGCCAGCAGCGTTCCAGCGGGCCTCTTGGCTGGGGCCAACGTCCTGACTTTC.

This clone was seen just once. The chain links TRBV2 to TRBJ2-2; 9 nucleotides align to TRBD2. Germline V gives CDR1 SNHLY, CDR2 FYNNEI. This CDR3 has 18 amino acids. V shed 7 bases and J 7 bases; nucleotides not matched to a gene: 19. The DNA of the CDR3 is TGTGCCAGCACTACAGGGACTAGCTTAGGTGGCGGTGGCGGGGAGCTGTTTTTT. Translated: CASTTGTSLGGGGGELFF.

V usage is TRBV5-1 and J usage is TRBJ2-3, with 11 bases that match TRBD1. The V gene's germline CDR1 is SGHRS and CDR2 YFSETQ. The CDR3 extends over 16 amino acids. With V trimmed by 0 bases and J by 5 bases, 5 bases remained unmatched. The CDR3 is CASSLAGQGEGDTQYF. CDR3 nucleotide sequence: TGCGCCAGCAGCTTGGCGGGACAGGGGGAAGGAGATACGCAGTATTTT.

The CDR3 loop is CASTPEDFYNSPLHF. CDR3 nucleotide sequence: TGCGCCAGCACCCCGGAGGATTTCTATAATTCACCCCTCCACTTT. The chain couples TRBV5-1 to TRBJ1-6; the D is unclear. CDR3 size: 15 residues. Trimming shortened V by 6 bases and J by 3 bases, and 13 bases separated the two germline ends. Germline-derived CDR1 and CDR2 are SGHRS and YFSETQ.

V and J are TRBV10-3 and TRBJ2-3; weak D call: TRBD1 (6 bases). The V end was cut by 6 bases, the J end by 10 bases, with 14 bases between. Germline CDR1 ENHRY, CDR2 SYGVKD. The CDR3 loop spans 12 amino acids. The CDR3 here is CAIRELEGAQYF. The CDR3, as DNA: TGTGCCATCAGAGAGCTCGAGGGGGCGCAGTATTTT.

This chain connects TRBV18 to TRBJ2-1; 9 positions match TRBD2. CDR3 length: 16 amino acids. Looked up from germline, CDR1 is KGHSH and CDR2 is LQKENI. The V and J ends lost 0 bases and 9 bases, in that order; junction bases with no gene match: 9. CDR3 in DNA: TGTGCCAGCTCACCACCCCGGCTAGCGGGAACCGGTGAGCAGTTCTTC. The encoded protein is CASSPPRLAGTGEQFF.

V gene TRBV5-1 combines with J gene TRBJ2-1, with 11 bases fitting TRBD2. Trimming removed 4 bases from V and 5 bases from J; junction bases left unmatched: 8. Germline V gene sequence: CDR1 SGHRS, CDR2 YFSETQ. CDR3 length equals 16 residues. The CDR3 DNA is TGCGCCAGCAGCCCTACTAAGGGACTAGCGGACAATGAGCAGTTCTTC. It yields the protein CASSPTKGLADNEQFF.

This chain links TRBV2 with TRBJ1-5; the D is unclear. CDR1 and CDR2 (germline): SNHLY, FYNNEI. With 3 bases removed from V and 2 bases from J, the gap between germline ends came to 11 bases. CDR3 size: 15 residues. CDR3: CASSDTGNGNQPQHF. The CDR3 nucleotides read TGTGCCAGCAGTGATACGGGAAATGGCAATCAGCCCCAGCATTTT.

The chain is built from TRBV12-2 and TRBJ2-5; the table assigns TRBD1, which was not confirmed against the DNA. TRBV12-2 is assigned pseudogene status. The CDR3 length is 16 residues. This CDR3 reads CASRPYRDRVEETQYF. The CDR3, as DNA: TGTGCAAGTCGCCCTTACCGGGACAGGGTAGAAGAGACCCAGTACTTC.

This clone appeared once. This chain connects TRBV3-1 (or the pseudogene TRBV3-2) to TRBJ2-3; D gene unclear. There are 13 residues in the CDR3. Trimming took 4 bases from V and 6 from J, leaving 11 bases between them. Germline CDR1 LGHDT, CDR2 YNNKEL (reference sequence). The CDR3 sequence is CASSPSIVDTQYF. The CDR3 DNA sequence: TGTGCCAGCAGCCCCTCGATAGTGGATACGCAGTATTTT.

The chain uses TRBV18 and TRBJ1-6; tentative D call: TRBD1 (5 bases). The CDR3 is 15 residues long. The germline CDR1 and CDR2 sequences are KGHSH and LQKENI. V was clipped by 0 bases and J by 7 bases, with 10 bases between them. The CDR3 sequence is CASSPPQGGNSPLHF. The DNA for the CDR3 is TGTGCCAGCTCACCACCTCAGGGTGGAAATTCACCCCTCCACTTT.

The table lists this clone with a count of one. At the DNA level, this CDR3 is encoded by other sequences in the same sample as well. V and J are TRBV9 and TRBJ2-3; no clear D gene. Trimming stripped 4 bases from V and 2 bases from J, with 5 bases between. CDR1 and CDR2 (germline): SGDLS, YYNGEE. The CDR3 length is 12 residues. CDR3 amino acids: CASSPFTDTQYF. Here the CDR3 DNA reads TGTGCCAGCAGCCCCTTCACAGATACGCAGTATTTT.

Only one count was recorded for this clone. The chain combines TRBV23-1 with TRBJ1-1; 10 nucleotides match TRBD1. TRBV23-1 is marked as an open reading frame, function uncertain. V shed 6 bases, J shed 1 base, and the junction held 5 bases outside the gene matches. The CDR3 consists of 15 residues. CDR3 region: CASSTTGGENTEAFF. The CDR3 nucleotides read TGCGCCAGCAGCACGACAGGGGGCGAGAACACTGAAGCTTTCTTT.

This chain links TRBV27 with TRBJ2-7; D is unclear. Germline assignment: CDR1 MNHEY and CDR2 SMNVEV (reference sequence). The V gene lost 4 bases and the J gene lost 3 bases, with 16 bases spanning the gap. This CDR3 has 15 residues. DNA of the CDR3: TGTGCCAGCAGTTCCGGCAGTCAACTAAGCTACGAGCAGTACTTC. This gives the protein CASSSGSQLSYEQYF.

This sequence joins TRBV16 and TRBJ1-5; D uncertain. CDR3 length: 16 residues. Trimming left V 0 bases short and J 5 bases short, with 14 bases between. CDR1 and CDR2 (germline): KGHSY, FQNENV. The CDR3: CASSQSSGSHYQPQHF. The CDR3, as DNA: TGTGCCAGCAGCCAATCGAGCGGCAGCCACTATCAGCCCCAGCATTTT.